The present T cell receptor (beta chain) was sequenced within a study of cytomegalovirus exposure and HLA in healthy donors (dated by TCRdb to 2016 to 2017). About the investigation overall: An earlier analysis of some 550 of the donors reported approximately 290 Gb of sequence data and 117 million unique TCR beta sequences from about 200 million T cells. All discovery cohort repertoires had been generated using a single sequencing platform. To decide whether each TCR beta V gene segment behaved as functional or pseudogenic, an earlier analysis of approximately 620 of the donors relied on high-throughput TCR beta sequencing. A separate validation cohort of more than 100 different subjects was used in addition to the roughly 720-subject first cohort. The study was designed to test whether signatures of past pathogen exposure could be identified by cataloging public T cell receptors. Roughly 5 DR-DQ haplotypes were treated as single units for association and clustering because of strong linkage in the cohort. The number of donors typed differed by locus, with about 629-630 for A, B, C, DRB1 and DQB1, roughly 550 for DQA1, about 610 for DPA1, and under 490 for DPB1. Donor age, sex, ethnicity and CMV serostatus were collected together with the repertoire data. An early release that covered some 640 HLA-typed donors contained about 290 gigabases of sequencing data and 85 million to 100 million unique TCR sequences. The study used immunosequencing to profile the T cell repertoires of approximately 650 subjects and linked those repertoires to cytomegalovirus serostatus. To predict cytomegalovirus infection status, the study combined high-throughput TCR immunosequencing, statistical association of individual TCRs with disease status, and machine learning. HLA typing included class I and class II loci at four-digit resolution. Across approximately 420 genotyped donors of the cohort, an average of about 240,000 unique TCR beta nucleotide sequences per donor were sequenced, and roughly 17% of those sequences were non-productive. The genetic ancestry cluster associated with self-reported Caucasian donors included about 81% of the 398 genotyped donors. A later analysis re-analyzed previously published TCR beta repertoires from hundreds of donors and added high-resolution HLA genotyping to study TCR occurrence patterns. A later genetic analysis took genome-wide SNP genotypes for 398 of the 666 donors and used that subset as a discovery cohort. Rather than drawing on any new phenotypic data, the later analysis identified candidate immune exposures from TCR beta sequences and the way those sequences occurred across donors. Findings and caveats that apply to the study as a whole: According to a later analysis, parvovirus B19, influenza, CMV and Epstein-Barr virus appeared linked to several top co-occurrence clusters. Most TCR sequences were observed very rarely across donors, whereas some public TCRs were present in many individuals. Because HLA typing was unavailable for some donors at each locus, only the typed subset was used in association tests. Some IMGT-functional V segments, including TRBV6-2 and TRBV6-3, could not be distinguished by the 87-base-pair reads and were therefore excluded. The sequencing pipeline was judged likely to have produced a cluster of highly shared sequence variants as a technical artifact. The only immune exposure information available for the cohort was CMV serostatus. In a later analysis, TCR association rates were found to vary across HLA loci, with the most associated TCRs seen for DRB1 alleles and the fewest for HLA-C alleles. Roughly uniform sequencing depth across donors was assumed in presence/absence analyses, although this assumption may not hold. In the study, around 150 TCR beta chains were listed as associated with cytomegalovirus. Correlated functional status among segregating V segments might be attributable to linkage disequilibrium, but an unknown experimental factor could not be ruled out. In a later analysis, HLA-associated TCR beta chains showed more clonal expansion and lower generation probabilities than non-associated chains that were equally common. This cohort had only TCR beta chains sequenced, and the lack of alpha or paired-chain data limited which features could be detected. Because counts were too low, more than 15 rarely observed V segments, including chromosome 9 orphons, were excluded from the earlier analysis of 587 of the donors. A further reported finding was that TCR beta sequences accurately predicted the HLA-A and HLA-B alleles for most subjects in the first cohort. A later analysis found that most CMV-associated TCR beta chains appeared HLA-restricted, with HLA associations seemingly driven largely by CMV exposure. Assigning TCR associations to individual alleles was difficult when HLA alleles, especially DR and DQ, strongly co-occurred. The classifier was reported to diagnose cytomegalovirus status with high specificity and sensitivity in both the original cohort and the validation cohort. At a false discovery rate of 0.05, a later analysis linked 15,000 to 20,000 TCR beta sequences to specific HLA alleles. An earlier analysis of approximately 540 of the donors showed that most TCR beta V segments appeared in productive rearrangements either about 87% or about 30% of the time, which broadly matched IMGT annotations. V-gene and J-gene trimming of TCR beta chains was associated with a missense DCLRE1C variant in a later genetic analysis, and the association was replicated in an independent cohort. In a later genetic analysis, fewer N-insertions in productive TCRs were reported among donors in an Asian-associated ancestry cluster than the approximately 630-donor mean. The authors suggested that the approach could potentially be generalized to other disease states and immunological phenotypes. In vitro tests confirmed that a few of the cytomegalovirus-associated TCR beta chains recognize cytomegalovirus antigens.

The library was prepared using the immunoSEQ multiplex PCR assay. For the multiplex PCR, a mixture combining 60 forward primers for TCR Vbeta segments and 13 reverse primers for TCR Jbeta segments was used. The CDR3 region of rearranged TCR beta genes was amplified from genomic DNA with a multiplex PCR assay. The amplified TCR beta libraries were sequenced on the Illumina HiSeq System as 87-base-pair reads. In the authors' own workflow: In a later analysis, some 80 million unique TCR beta chains were counted across the roughly 670 repertoires, and roughly 10 million of these chains were shared by at least two donors. Raw reads were error-corrected and collapsed into unique sequences with a nearest-neighbor algorithm that merged closely related sequences to remove PCR and sequencing errors. V, D and J gene segments were assigned by aligning CDR3 sequences to IMGT reference sequences. Each retained sequence needed at least a six-nucleotide match to both a V gene segment and a J gene segment. A rearrangement was called productive if the CDR3 had no stop codons and remained in frame with V and J, and every other rearrangement was called non-productive. Following IMGT convention, CDR3 was defined as the stretch from the second conserved V-encoded cysteine to the conserved J-encoded phenylalanine. In an earlier analysis of more than 550 of the donors, sequences lacking an unambiguous match to a single V gene segment were excluded. An earlier analysis of 587 of the donors called V segments functional above 56.7% productive rearrangements and segregating when the between-donor standard deviation exceeded 5%. To diagnose cytomegalovirus status from the catalog of TCR beta chain sequences, a statistical classification framework was built. In a later analysis, TCR nucleotide sequences were compared against IMGT/GENE-DB human TR gene sequences so that V and J genes could be assigned. The TCRdist pipeline was used in a later analysis to assign CDR3 sequences and most-parsimonious VDJ recombination scenarios. In a later analysis, each TCR beta chain was defined by its CDR3 amino acid sequence together with its V-gene family, and reads lacking a unique V-gene family were excluded. In a later analysis, 450 to 600 highly shared, low-generation-probability nucleotide sequences were removed to address suspected cross-contamination and a sequencing artifact. In a later analysis, a clonal expansion index was calculated for each public chain from normalized within-repertoire ranks of inferred template counts. In a later analysis, generation probabilities were computed using a VDJ recombination model fitted to out-of-frame rearrangements, and the results were checked against IGoR. In a later analysis, TCR-TCR, TCR-HLA and TCR-CMV co-occurrence was scored with hypergeometric tests, and a repertoire-size bias correction was applied to TCR pairs. A later analysis estimated false discovery rates by permuting HLA or CMV assignments 20 times. A later analysis grouped co-occurring TCRs with DBSCAN, adding TCRdist sequence similarity when clustering within HLA-allele-positive subsets. For co-occurrence clustering, repertoires with fewer than 30,000 or more than 120,000 public chains were excluded, along with about five repertoires with anomalous nucleotide sharing. In TCRdb, the immuneACCESS table is reduced to in-frame sequences with V and J assigned. These tables do not hold every clone; where another copy was compared, an unresolved V gene accounts for under half, and the others remain unexplained. V and J calls and clone size are given by that table; D and trimming were obtained from the DNA. This sample holds approximately 150,000 clones; roughly 86% were observed only once. Under 5% of the sample is taken by the ten largest.

The cohort was made up of 666 healthy bone marrow donors. At the time of sampling, every cohort member was nominally healthy, though immune exposures that went unrecorded were likely present. The donor tested CMV seropositive and was one of the 289 seropositive cohort members. Every donor gave a peripheral blood sample, and the peripheral blood mononuclear cells from that sample were used for TCR beta sequencing. Genomic DNA extraction from the blood cell samples was performed with the Qiagen DNeasy Blood Extraction Kit. V is pared back by 4 bases and J by 4 bases, with 7 bases lying between the germline termini. According to the germline V gene (reference sequence), CDR1 reads LNHDA and CDR2 reads SQIVND. There are 12 amino acids in the CDR3, from cysteine to phenylalanine inclusive. Only CDR3 DNA is held: 36 bases, read in frame from base 1. A remark on this clone: Its antigen has not been determined. No much larger clone exists at a distance of one base, and base qualities are not known.

The sequenced material came from PBMCs. This receptor chain uses TRBV19 and TRBJ1-1; no D gene can be assigned with confidence. This sequence originates from a girl aged 5 to 17 in good health and CMV-seropositive. The sequenced DNA: TGTGCCAGTAGTACATTCAGCACTGAAGCTTTCTTT. This codes for CASSTFSTEAFF.